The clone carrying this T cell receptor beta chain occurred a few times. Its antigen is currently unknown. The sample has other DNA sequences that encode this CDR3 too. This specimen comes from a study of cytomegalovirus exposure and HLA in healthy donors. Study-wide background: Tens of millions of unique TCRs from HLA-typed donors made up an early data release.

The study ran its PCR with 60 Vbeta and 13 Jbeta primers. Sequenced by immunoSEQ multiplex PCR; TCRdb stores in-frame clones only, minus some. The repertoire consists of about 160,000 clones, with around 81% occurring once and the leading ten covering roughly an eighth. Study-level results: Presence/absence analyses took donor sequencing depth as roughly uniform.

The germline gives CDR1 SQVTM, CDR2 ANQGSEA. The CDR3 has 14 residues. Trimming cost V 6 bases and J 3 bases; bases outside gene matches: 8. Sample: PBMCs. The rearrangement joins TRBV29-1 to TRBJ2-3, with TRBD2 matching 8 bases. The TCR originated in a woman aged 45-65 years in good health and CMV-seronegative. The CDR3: CSVPGGSGTDTQYF. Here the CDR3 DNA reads TGCAGCGTGCCGGGAGGGAGCGGGACAGATACGCAGTATTTT.